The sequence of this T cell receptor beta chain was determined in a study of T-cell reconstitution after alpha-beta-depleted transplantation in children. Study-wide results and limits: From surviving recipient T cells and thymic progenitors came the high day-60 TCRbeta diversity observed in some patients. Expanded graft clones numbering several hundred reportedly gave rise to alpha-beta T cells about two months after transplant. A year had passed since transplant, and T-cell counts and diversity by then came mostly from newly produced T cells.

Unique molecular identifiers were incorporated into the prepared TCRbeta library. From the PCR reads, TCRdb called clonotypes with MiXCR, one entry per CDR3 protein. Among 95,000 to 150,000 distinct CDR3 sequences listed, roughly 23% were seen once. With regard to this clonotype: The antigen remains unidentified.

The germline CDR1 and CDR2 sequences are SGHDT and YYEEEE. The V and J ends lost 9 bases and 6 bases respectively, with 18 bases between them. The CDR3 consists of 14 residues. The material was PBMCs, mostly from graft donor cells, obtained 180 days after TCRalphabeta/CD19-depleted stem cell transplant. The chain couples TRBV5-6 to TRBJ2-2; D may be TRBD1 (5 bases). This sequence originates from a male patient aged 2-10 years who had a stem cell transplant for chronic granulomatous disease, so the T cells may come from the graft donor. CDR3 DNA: TGTGCCATGGGCCCCGGACACTTCTCCGGGGAGCTGTTTTTT. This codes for CAMGPGHFSGELFF.